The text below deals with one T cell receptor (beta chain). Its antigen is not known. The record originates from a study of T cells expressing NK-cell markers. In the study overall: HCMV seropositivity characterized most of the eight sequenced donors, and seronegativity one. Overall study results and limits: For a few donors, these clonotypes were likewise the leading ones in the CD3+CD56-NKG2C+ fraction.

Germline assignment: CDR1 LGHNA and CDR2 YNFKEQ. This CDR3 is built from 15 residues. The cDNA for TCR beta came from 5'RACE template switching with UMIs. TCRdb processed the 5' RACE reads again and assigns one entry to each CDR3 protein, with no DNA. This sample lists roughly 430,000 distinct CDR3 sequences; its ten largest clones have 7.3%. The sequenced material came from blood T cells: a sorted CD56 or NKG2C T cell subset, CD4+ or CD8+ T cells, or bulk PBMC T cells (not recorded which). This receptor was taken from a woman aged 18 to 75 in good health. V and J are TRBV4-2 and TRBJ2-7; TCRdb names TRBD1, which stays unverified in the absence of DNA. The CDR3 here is CASSQDWDSLYEQYF.